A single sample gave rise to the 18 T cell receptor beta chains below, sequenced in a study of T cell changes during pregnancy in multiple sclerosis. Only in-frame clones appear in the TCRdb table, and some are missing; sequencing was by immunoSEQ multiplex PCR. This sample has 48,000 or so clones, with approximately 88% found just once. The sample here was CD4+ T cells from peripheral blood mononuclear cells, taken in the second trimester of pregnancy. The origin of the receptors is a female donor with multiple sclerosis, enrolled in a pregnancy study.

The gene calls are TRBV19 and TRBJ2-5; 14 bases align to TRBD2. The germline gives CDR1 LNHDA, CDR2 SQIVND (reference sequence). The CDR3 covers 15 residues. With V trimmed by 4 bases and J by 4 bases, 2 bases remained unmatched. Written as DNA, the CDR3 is TGTGCCAGTAGTACCGGGACTAGCGGGAGAGAGACCCAGTACTTC. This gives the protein CASSTGTSGRETQYF.

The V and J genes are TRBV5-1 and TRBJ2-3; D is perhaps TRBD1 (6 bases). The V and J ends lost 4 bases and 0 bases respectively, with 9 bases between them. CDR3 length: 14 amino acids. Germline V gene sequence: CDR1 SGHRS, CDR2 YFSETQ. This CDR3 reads CASSLDSSTDTQYF. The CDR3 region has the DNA TGCGCCAGCAGCCTGGACAGTAGCACAGATACGCAGTATTTT.

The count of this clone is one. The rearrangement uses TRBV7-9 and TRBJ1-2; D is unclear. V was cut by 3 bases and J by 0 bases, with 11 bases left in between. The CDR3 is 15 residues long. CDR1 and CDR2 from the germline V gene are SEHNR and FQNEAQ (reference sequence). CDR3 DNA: TGTGCCAGCAGCTTCGGGGATACAGCTAACTATGGCTACACCTTC. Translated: CASSFGDTANYGYTF.

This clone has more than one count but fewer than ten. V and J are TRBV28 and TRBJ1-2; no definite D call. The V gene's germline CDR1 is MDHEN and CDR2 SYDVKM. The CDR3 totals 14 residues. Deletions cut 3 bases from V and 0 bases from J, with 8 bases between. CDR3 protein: CASSFETSNYGYTF. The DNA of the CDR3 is TGTGCCAGCAGTTTTGAAACTTCTAACTATGGCTACACCTTC.

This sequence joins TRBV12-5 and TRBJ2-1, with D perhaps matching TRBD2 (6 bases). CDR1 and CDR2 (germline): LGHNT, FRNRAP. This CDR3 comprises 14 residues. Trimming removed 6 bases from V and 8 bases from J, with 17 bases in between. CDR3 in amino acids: CASGAGSGFDEQFF. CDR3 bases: TGTGCTAGTGGGGCGGGAAGCGGGTTCGATGAGCAGTTCTTC.

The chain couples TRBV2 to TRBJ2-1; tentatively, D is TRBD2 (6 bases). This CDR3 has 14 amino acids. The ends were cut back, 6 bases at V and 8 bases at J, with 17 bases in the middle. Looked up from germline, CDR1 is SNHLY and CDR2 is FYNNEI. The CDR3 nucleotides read TGTGCCAGCAGGGGGACTCACCCGGGGGATGAGCAGTTCTTC. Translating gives CASRGTHPGDEQFF.

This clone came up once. The CDR3 protein is CASSPWGSGANVLTF. The CDR3 DNA is TGTGCCAGCAGCCCGTGGGGCTCCGGGGCCAACGTCCTGACTTTC. This chain connects TRBV7-9 to TRBJ2-6, with a tentative D call TRBD1 (5 bases). The CDR3 has 15 amino acids. The ends were cut back, 5 bases at V and 4 bases at J, with 12 bases in the middle. In germline, CDR1 is SEHNR, CDR2 FQNEAQ (reference sequence).

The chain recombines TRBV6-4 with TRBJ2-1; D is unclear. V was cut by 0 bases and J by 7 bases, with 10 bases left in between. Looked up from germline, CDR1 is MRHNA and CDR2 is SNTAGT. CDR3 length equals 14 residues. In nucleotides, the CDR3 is TGTGCCAGCAGTGACTCGGATAGGAGAAATGAGCAGTTCTTC. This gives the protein CASSDSDRRNEQFF.

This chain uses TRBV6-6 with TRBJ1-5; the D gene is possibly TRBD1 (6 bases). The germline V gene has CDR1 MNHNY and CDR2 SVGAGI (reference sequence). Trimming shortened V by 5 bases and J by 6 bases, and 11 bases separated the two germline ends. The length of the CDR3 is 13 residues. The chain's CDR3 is CASSNTGRQPQHF. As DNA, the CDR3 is TGTGCCAGCAGTAACACAGGGCGTCAGCCCCAGCATTTT.

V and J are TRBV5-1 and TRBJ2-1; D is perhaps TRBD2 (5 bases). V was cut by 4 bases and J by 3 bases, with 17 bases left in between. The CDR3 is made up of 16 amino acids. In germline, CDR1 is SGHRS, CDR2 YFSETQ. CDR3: CASSPGFVGYYNEQFF. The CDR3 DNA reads TGCGCCAGCAGCCCGGGGTTTGTCGGTTACTACAATGAGCAGTTCTTC.

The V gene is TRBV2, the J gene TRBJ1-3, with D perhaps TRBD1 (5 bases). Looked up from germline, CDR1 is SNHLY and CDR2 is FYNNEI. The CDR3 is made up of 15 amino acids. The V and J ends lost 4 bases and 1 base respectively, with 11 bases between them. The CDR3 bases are TGTGCCAGCAGTGTGGCGGGGCCGTCTGGAAACACCATATATTTT. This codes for CASSVAGPSGNTIYF.

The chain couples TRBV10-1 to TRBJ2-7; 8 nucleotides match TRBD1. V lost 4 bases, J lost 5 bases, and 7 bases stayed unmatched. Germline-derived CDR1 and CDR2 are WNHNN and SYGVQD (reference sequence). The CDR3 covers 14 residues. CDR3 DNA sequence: TGCGCCAGCAGTGGCTCAGGGGGCTACGACGAGCAGTACTTC. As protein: CASSGSGGYDEQYF.

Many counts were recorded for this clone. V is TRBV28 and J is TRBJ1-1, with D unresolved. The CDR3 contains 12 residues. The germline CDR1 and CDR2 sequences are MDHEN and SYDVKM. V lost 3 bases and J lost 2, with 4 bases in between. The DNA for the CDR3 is TGTGCCAGCAGTTTCCTAAACACTGAAGCTTTCTTT. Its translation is CASSFLNTEAFF.

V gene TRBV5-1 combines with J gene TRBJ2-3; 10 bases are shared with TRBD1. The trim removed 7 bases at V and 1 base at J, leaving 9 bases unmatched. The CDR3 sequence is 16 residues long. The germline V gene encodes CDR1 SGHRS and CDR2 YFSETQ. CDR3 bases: TGCGCCAGCCAGCCTGGGGGGACAGGGGGCACAGATACGCAGTATTTT. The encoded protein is CASQPGGTGGTDTQYF.

The CDR3 here is CASSLAPLAGGVLSTDTQYF. CDR3 in DNA: TGTGCCAGCAGTTTAGCCCCACTAGCGGGAGGGGTCCTTTCCACAGATACGCAGTATTTT. The rearrangement joins TRBV28 to TRBJ2-3; 13 nucleotides align to TRBD2. V was clipped by 2 bases and J by 2 bases; unmatched bases: 13. Per the germline V gene, CDR1 is MDHEN and CDR2 is SYDVKM. The CDR3 has 20 amino acids.

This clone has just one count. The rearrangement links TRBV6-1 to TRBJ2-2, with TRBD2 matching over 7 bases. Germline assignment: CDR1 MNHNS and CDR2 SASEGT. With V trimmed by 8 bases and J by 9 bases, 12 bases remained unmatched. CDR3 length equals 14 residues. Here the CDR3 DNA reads TGTGCCAGCGGTATGGGGGGGAAAAGCCGGGAGCTGTTTTTT. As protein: CASGMGGKSRELFF.

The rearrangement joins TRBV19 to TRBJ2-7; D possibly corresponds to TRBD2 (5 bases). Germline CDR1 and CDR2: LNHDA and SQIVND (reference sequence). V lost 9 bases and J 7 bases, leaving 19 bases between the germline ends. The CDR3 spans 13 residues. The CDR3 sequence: CARGGPSPYEQYF. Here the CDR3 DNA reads TGTGCCAGGGGCGGGCCCTCCCCTTATGAGCAGTACTTC.

The CDR3 loop is CASSYSLAGGPAFF. The CDR3 DNA sequence: TGTGCCAGCAGTTACTCGCTGGCAGGGGGCCCAGCTTTCTTT. V and J are TRBV6-6 and TRBJ1-1, with TRBD1 matching over 8 bases. The germline V gene has CDR1 MNHNY and CDR2 SVGAGI (reference sequence). V was clipped by 0 bases and J by 10 bases; unmatched bases: 7. The CDR3 loop spans 14 amino acids.